Listed here are 5 T cell receptor beta chains from one sample, sequenced in a study of identical twins. TCRdb redid the calling of the 5' RACE reads with MiXCR, one entry per CDR3 protein. The sample lists 750,000 to 950,000 distinct CDR3 sequences; around an eighth were seen once. These same records also appear under a second study, on yellow fever vaccine responses in identical twins.

Sequencing was performed on PBMCs. These receptors came from a woman aged 18-30 years in good health.

This clonotype has more than one count but fewer than ten. J is TRBJ2-1 and V is TRBV18, with 9 bases that match TRBD1. CDR3 length: 16 amino acids. Germline CDR1 is KGHSH and CDR2 is LQKENI. V shed 4 bases and J 5 bases; nucleotides not matched to a gene: 9. The CDR3 loop reads CASSLRTGATDNEQFF. In nucleotides, the CDR3 is TGTGCCAGCTCACTTAGGACAGGGGCTACCGACAATGAGCAGTTCTTC. Together with reference TRBV18 and TRBJ2-1, the CDR3 gives the full variable domain: NAGVMQNPRHLVRRRGQEARLRCSPMKGHSHVYWYRQLPEEGLKFMVYLQKENIIDESGMPKERFSAEFPKEGPSILRIQQVVRGDSAAYFCASSLRTGATDNEQFFGPGTRLTVL.

This clonotype was detected a few times. CDR3 sequence: CSVIGTKNTEAFF. In DNA, the CDR3 is TGCAGTGTCATCGGGACAAAGAACACTGAAGCTTTCTTT. V usage is TRBV20-1 and J usage is TRBJ1-1; perhaps TRBD1 as D (6 bases). The germline gives CDR1 DFQATT, CDR2 SNEGSKA (reference sequence). V gave up 7 bases and J gave up 1 base, with 13 bases separating them. The CDR3 is 13 amino acids.

V is TRBV12-3 or TRBV12-4 and J is TRBJ1-2, with no clear D. V lost 6 bases to trimming and J lost 1 base, with 15 bases between them. The CDR3 length is 15 residues. The CDR3 is CASSHNGAINYGYTF. CDR3 DNA: TGTGCCAGCAGCCATAATGGAGCAATTAACTATGGCTACACCTTC.

This clonotype occurred a few times. The V and J genes are TRBV20-1 and TRBJ2-5, with D possibly being TRBD2 (6 bases). The CDR3 has 13 residues. Germline CDR1 and CDR2: DFQATT and SNEGSKA (reference sequence). The ends were cut back, 4 bases at V and 1 base at J, with 10 bases in the middle. The CDR3 protein is CSAIMGGQETQYF. CDR3 DNA sequence: TGCAGTGCTATTATGGGGGGCCAAGAGACCCAGTACTTC.

Only a few counts were recorded for this clonotype. The chain has TRBV7-2 and TRBJ2-2; maybe TRBD1 (6 bases). Looked up from germline, CDR1 is SGHTA and CDR2 is FQGNSA. The V gene lost 5 bases and the J gene lost 4 bases, with 14 bases spanning the gap. The CDR3 is 15 amino acids. The CDR3 nucleotides are TGTGCCAGCAGCCCACAGGGTCGAGGCACCGGGGAGCTGTTTTTT. Protein sequence: CASSPQGRGTGELFF.